This TCR beta chain appears in the sequencing data of a study of cytomegalovirus exposure and HLA in healthy donors (dated by TCRdb to between 2016 and 2019). The study in broad terms: In an earlier analysis of roughly 590 of the donors, less than 350 Gb of sequence data and 90 million to 120 million unique TCR beta sequences from 180 million or so T cells were reported. About 300 gigabases of sequencing data and approximately 85 million unique TCR sequences were included in an early release covering about 620 HLA-typed donors. Of the roughly 400 genotyped donors, 80% to 90% were placed in the genetic ancestry cluster associated with self-reported Caucasian donors. The aim of the study was to test whether cataloging public T cell receptors could identify signatures of past pathogen exposure. The T cell repertoires of around 670 subjects were profiled by immunosequencing and related to cytomegalovirus serostatus. A separate validation cohort of 100 to 150 different subjects was used in addition to the approximately 700-subject first cohort. High-throughput TCR immunosequencing, statistical association of individual TCRs with disease status, and machine learning were combined to predict cytomegalovirus infection status. A later analysis re-analyzed previously published TCR beta repertoires from approximately 700 donors and added high-resolution HLA genotyping to study TCR occurrence patterns. Rather than using new phenotypic data, the later analysis identified candidate immune exposures from TCR beta sequences and from how often those sequences occurred across donors. An earlier analysis of around 640 of the donors used high-throughput TCR beta sequencing to judge whether each TCR beta V gene segment behaved as functional or pseudogenic. Donor age, sex, ethnicity and CMV serostatus were compiled alongside the repertoire data. In a later genetic analysis, genome-wide SNP genotypes for about three fifths of the roughly 670 donors were used, and that subset was treated as a discovery cohort. All discovery cohort repertoires had been generated using a single sequencing platform. Both class I and class II loci were covered by HLA typing, at four-digit resolution. The number of typed donors differed by locus: about 620-640 for A, B, C, DRB1 and DQB1; some 500 for DQA1; approximately 600 for DPA1; and roughly 490 for DPB1. Five DR-DQ haplotypes were handled as single units for association and clustering because linkage in the cohort was strong. Across approximately 400 genotyped donors of the cohort, an average of roughly 250,000 unique TCR beta nucleotide sequences per donor were sequenced, and approximately 19% of those sequences were non-productive. The study at large found these results: In a later genetic analysis, a missense DCLRE1C variant was associated with V-gene and J-gene trimming of TCR beta chains, and the association was replicated in an independent cohort. Sequencing depth was assumed to be roughly uniform across donors in the presence/absence analyses, though that assumption may not hold. According to a later analysis, most CMV-associated TCR beta chains appeared to be HLA-restricted, and the HLA associations seemed to be driven largely by CMV exposure. For the cohort, immune exposure information was limited to CMV serostatus. In a later analysis, 16,951 TCR beta sequences were associated with specific HLA alleles at a false discovery rate of 0.05. Linkage disequilibrium might explain the correlated functional status among segregating V segments, but an unknown experimental factor could not be excluded. In a later analysis, HLA-associated TCR beta chains showed more clonal expansion and lower generation probabilities than non-associated chains that were equally common. Cytomegalovirus status was reported to be diagnosed by the classifier with high specificity and sensitivity in both the original and validation cohorts. Some IMGT-functional V segments, including TRBV6-2 and TRBV6-3, could not be told apart with the 87-base-pair reads, so those segments were excluded. Most TCR sequences were seen in very few donors, while some public TCRs were found in many individuals. The study gave a list of over 150 TCR beta chains associated with cytomegalovirus. Seventeen rarely observed V segments, including chromosome 9 orphons, were excluded from the earlier analysis of approximately 500 of the donors because counts were too low. HLA typing was unavailable for some donors at each locus, so association tests used only the typed subset. A group of highly shared sequence variants was considered likely to be a technical artifact of the sequencing pipeline. A further reported finding was that TCR beta sequences accurately predicted the HLA-A and HLA-B alleles for most subjects in the first cohort. A later analysis found that TCR association rates varied across HLA loci, with DRB1 alleles showing the most associated TCRs and HLA-C alleles the fewest. Broadly in line with IMGT annotations, most TCR beta V segments showed up in productive rearrangements about 90% or about 30% of the time in an earlier analysis of several hundred of the donors. It was suggested by the authors that the approach could potentially be generalized to other disease states and immunological phenotypes. In vitro tests confirmed that a few of the cytomegalovirus-associated TCR beta chains recognize cytomegalovirus antigens. Compared with the roughly 670-donor mean, donors in an Asian-associated ancestry cluster had fewer N-insertions in productive TCRs, according to a later genetic analysis. Strong co-occurrence of HLA alleles, especially DR and DQ, made assigning TCR associations to individual alleles difficult. This cohort had only TCR beta chains sequenced, and the lack of alpha or paired-chain data limited which features could be detected. In a later analysis, several top co-occurrence clusters were reported to appear linked to parvovirus B19, influenza, CMV and Epstein-Barr virus.

In total, 666 healthy bone marrow donors made up the cohort. At the time of sampling, every cohort member was nominally healthy, though immune exposures that went unrecorded were likely present. The donor tested CMV seronegative and was one of the 352 seronegative cohort members. Every donor gave a peripheral blood sample, and the peripheral blood mononuclear cells from that sample were used for TCR beta sequencing. The Qiagen DNeasy Blood Extraction Kit was used to extract genomic DNA from the blood cell samples. Comment on this clone: It lacks a known antigen. Per-base quality was not reported, and no clone a single base away is much larger than it.

Trimming leaves V shorter by 0 bases and J shorter by 2 bases, with the junction holding 14 bases beyond the gene matches. As encoded in the germline V gene, CDR1 is SGHDN while CDR2 is FVKESK. Including cysteine and phenylalanine, the CDR3 has 20 amino acids. Just CDR3 DNA is preserved here, 60 bases in frame from base 1. The library was generated by the immunoSEQ multiplex PCR assay. A mixture of 60 forward primers for TCR Vbeta segments and 13 reverse primers for TCR Jbeta segments was used in the multiplex PCR. A multiplex PCR assay on genomic DNA amplified the CDR3 region of rearranged TCR beta genes. The Illumina HiSeq System was used to sequence the amplified TCR beta libraries as 87-base-pair reads. From the authors' description of their analysis: A later analysis counted tens of millions of unique TCR beta chains across the 650 to 700 repertoires, and around 9.9 million of these chains were shared by at least two donors. To remove PCR and sequencing errors, raw reads were error-corrected and collapsed into unique sequences using a nearest-neighbor algorithm that merged closely related sequences. V, D and J gene segments were assigned by aligning CDR3 sequences to IMGT reference sequences. For a sequence to be retained, at least a six-nucleotide match to both a V gene segment and a J gene segment was required. Rearrangements were classified as productive when the CDR3 lacked stop codons and remained in frame with V and J, and all other rearrangements were classified as non-productive. CDR3 was defined by IMGT convention, running from the second conserved V-encoded cysteine to the conserved J-encoded phenylalanine. The earlier analysis of 587 of the donors excluded sequences that lacked an unambiguous match to a single V gene segment. An earlier analysis of approximately 590 of the donors called V segments functional above 56.7% productive rearrangements and segregating when the between-donor standard deviation exceeded 5%. A statistical classification framework was built to diagnose cytomegalovirus status from the catalog of TCR beta chain sequences. In a later analysis, TCR nucleotide sequences were compared against IMGT/GENE-DB human TR gene sequences so that V and J genes could be assigned. The TCRdist pipeline was used in a later analysis to assign CDR3 sequences and most-parsimonious VDJ recombination scenarios. In a later analysis, each TCR beta chain was defined by its CDR3 amino acid sequence together with its V-gene family, and reads lacking a unique V-gene family were excluded. A later analysis removed roughly 590 highly shared, low-generation-probability nucleotide sequences to deal with suspected cross-contamination and a sequencing artifact. In a later analysis, a clonal expansion index for each public chain was calculated from normalized within-repertoire ranks of inferred template counts. A later analysis computed generation probabilities with a VDJ recombination model fitted to out-of-frame rearrangements, and checked the results against IGoR. Hypergeometric tests were used in a later analysis to score TCR-TCR, TCR-HLA and TCR-CMV co-occurrence, with a repertoire-size bias correction applied to the TCR pairs. A later analysis estimated false discovery rates by permuting HLA or CMV assignments 20 times. In a later analysis, co-occurring TCRs were grouped using DBSCAN, with TCRdist sequence similarity added in when clustering inside HLA-allele-positive subsets. Repertoires with fewer than 30,000 or more than 120,000 public chains were left out of co-occurrence clustering, as were a handful of repertoires with anomalous nucleotide sharing. In its TCRdb copy, this immuneACCESS table keeps in-frame sequences only and misses some clones. Where compared with another copy, unresolved V genes explain less than half of these, and the others have no known cause. That table supplies the V and J calls and clone size; D and trimming were determined from the DNA. For this sample the table gives tens of thousands of clones, of which almost 85% were detected only once. The ten most abundant clones make up 2.5% to 3% of the sample.

The clonotype was recovered from a man aged 50-59 years in good health and CMV-seronegative. The chain was built from TRBV14 and TRBJ2-3; 10 junctional bases match TRBD2. The sequenced sample consisted of PBMCs. The CDR3 is CASSQEFLASGGPDTDTQYF. The bases read TGTGCCAGCAGCCAAGAATTTTTGGCTAGCGGGGGTCCGGACACAGATACGCAGTATTTT. With the rest looked up from the reference TRBV14 and TRBJ2-3 genes rather than sequenced, the full variable domain is EAGVTQFPSHSVIEKGQTVTLRCDPISGHDNLYWYRRVMGKEIKFLLHFVKESKQDESGMPNNRFLAERTGGTYSTLKVQPAELEDSGVYFCASSQEFLASGGPDTDTQYFGPGTRLTVL.